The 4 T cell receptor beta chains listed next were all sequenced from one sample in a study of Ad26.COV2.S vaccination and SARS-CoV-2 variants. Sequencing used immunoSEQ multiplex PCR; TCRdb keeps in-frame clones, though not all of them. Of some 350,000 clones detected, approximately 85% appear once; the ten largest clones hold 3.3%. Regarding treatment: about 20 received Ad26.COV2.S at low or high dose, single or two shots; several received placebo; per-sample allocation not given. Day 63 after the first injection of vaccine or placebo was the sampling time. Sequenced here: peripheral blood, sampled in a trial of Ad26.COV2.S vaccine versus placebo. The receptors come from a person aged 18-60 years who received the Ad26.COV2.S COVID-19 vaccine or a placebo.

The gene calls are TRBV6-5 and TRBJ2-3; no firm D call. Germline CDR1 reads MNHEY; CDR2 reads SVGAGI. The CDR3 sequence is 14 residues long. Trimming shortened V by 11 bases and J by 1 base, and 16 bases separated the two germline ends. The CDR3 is CAVLFSTGTDTQYF. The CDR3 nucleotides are TGTGCCGTTCTCTTTAGTACAGGCACAGATACGCAGTATTTT.

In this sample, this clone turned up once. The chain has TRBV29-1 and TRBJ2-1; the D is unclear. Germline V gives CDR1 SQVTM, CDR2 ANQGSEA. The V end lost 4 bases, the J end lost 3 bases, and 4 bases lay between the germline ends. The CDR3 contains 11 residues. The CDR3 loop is CSVGGYNEQFF. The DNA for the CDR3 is TGCAGCGTTGGAGGCTACAATGAGCAGTTCTTC.

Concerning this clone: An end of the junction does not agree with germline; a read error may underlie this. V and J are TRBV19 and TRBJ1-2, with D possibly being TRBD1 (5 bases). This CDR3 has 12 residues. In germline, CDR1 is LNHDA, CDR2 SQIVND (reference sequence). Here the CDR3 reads CASTGSLDALAF. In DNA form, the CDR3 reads TGTGCCAGCACAGGCAGCCTCGATGCCTTGGCCTTC.

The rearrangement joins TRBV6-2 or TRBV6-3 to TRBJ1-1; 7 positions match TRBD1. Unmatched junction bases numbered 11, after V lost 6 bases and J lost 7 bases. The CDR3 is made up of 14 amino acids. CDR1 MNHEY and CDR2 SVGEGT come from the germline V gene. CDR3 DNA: TGTGCCAGCAGCCGGGCGACAGGGAAAGGTGAAGCTTTCTTT. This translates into CASSRATGKGEAFF.